This T cell receptor beta chain was identified during a study of early T cells in non-severe SARS-CoV-2 infection. The wider study: Chains stayed unpaired after sequencing of bulk RNA from unsorted whole blood. Overall study results and limits: Lookups in VDJdb leaned toward anti-spike CD8 responses and missed private and CD4 specificities.

The J segment lost 2 bases and the V segment lost 5 bases, leaving 5 bases of the junction unmatched. The germline gives CDR1 MDHEN, CDR2 SYDVKM. The CDR3 totals 15 residues. Unique molecular identifiers were attached to individual cDNA molecules. MiXCR, run by TCRdb on the 5' RACE reads, gives a single entry per CDR3 protein. The sample contains over 30,000 distinct CDR3 sequences, 5.7% of which appear only once. This clonotype was recorded only once. As yet, its antigen is unknown. A much bigger clone sits one base away, suggesting this may be a read error. The sequencing sample was made of whole blood. The clonotype comes from an adult who was a healthcare worker with PCR-confirmed SARS-CoV-2 infection or an uninfected control (not recorded which). The V and J genes are TRBV28 and TRBJ2-4, with 8 positions matching TRBD2. The CDR3 is CASSTSGLPKNIQYF. The CDR3 DNA is TGTGCCAGCAGTACTAGCGGACTACCCAAAAACATTCAGTACTTC.